The 25 T cell receptor beta chains in this list originate from one sample, sequenced in a study of CD8 T cells in ankylosing spondylitis. TCRdb analysed the 5' RACE reads with MiXCR anew, one entry per CDR3 protein. Of 250,000 to 400,000 distinct CDR3 sequences listed, around 10% are singletons. Sequenced: blood, either unsorted or a sorted T cell fraction (not recorded which). These receptors were obtained from a female donor with ankylosing spondylitis or in good health (not recorded which).

Ten or more counts support this clonotype. This chain links TRBV29-1 with TRBJ2-4; 7 nucleotides agree with TRBD1. The V segment lost 6 bases and the J segment 8 bases; nucleotides outside the gene matches: 10. Per the germline V gene, CDR1 is SQVTM and CDR2 is ANQGSEA. CDR3 size: 13 residues. The CDR3, as DNA: TGCAGCGTCCTAAAGGGGGCGAAGGACATTCAGTACTTC. Protein product: CSVLKGAKDIQYF.

Turning to this clonotype: This may be a read error, as it is one base from a much larger clone. This chain links TRBV29-1 with TRBJ2-5, with a tentative D call TRBD2 (6 bases). CDR1 SQVTM and CDR2 ANQGSEA come from the germline V gene. The CDR3 sequence is 12 residues long. The V gene lost 1 base and the J gene lost 5 bases, with 8 bases spanning the gap. DNA for the CDR3: TGCAGCGTTGAAGCCGCGGGGGAGACCCAGTACTTC. Its protein is CSVEAAGETQYF.

This clonotype has a count of ten or more. The CDR3 DNA follows: TGCAGTGCCCGGGCCCTCACAGATACGCAGTATTTT. Protein sequence: CSARALTDTQYF. This rearrangement joins TRBV20-1 to TRBJ2-3; D not certain. This CDR3 is 12 amino acids long. CDR1 is DFQATT and CDR2 is SNEGSKA in the germline V gene (reference sequence). V was clipped by 6 bases and J by 2 bases, with 9 bases between them.

This chain joins TRBV5-1 and TRBJ2-1; 11 bases are shared with TRBD2. In germline, CDR1 is SGHRS, CDR2 YFSETQ. CDR3 length: 18 amino acids. V was clipped by 0 bases and J by 4 bases; unmatched bases: 9. In nucleotides, the CDR3 is TGCGCCAGCAGCTTGGCCCTTAGCGGGGGGGCCGGGTACAATGAGCAGTTCTTC. Translated, it gives CASSLALSGGAGYNEQFF.

This clonotype has a handful of counts. The chain carries TRBV20-1 and TRBJ2-2; weak D call: TRBD2 (5 bases). CDR3 length: 15 amino acids. CDR1 DFQATT and CDR2 SNEGSKA come from the germline V gene (reference sequence). The V gene lost 6 bases and the J gene lost 4 bases, with 18 bases spanning the gap. CDR3: CSAPPDPAGTGELFF. For the CDR3, the DNA is TGCAGTGCGCCCCCGGACCCCGCGGGCACCGGGGAGCTGTTTTTT.

The chain couples TRBV7-8 to TRBJ2-5; D might be TRBD1 or TRBD2, each matching 6 bases. Trimming removed 5 bases at V and 0 bases at J, with 19 bases between. Germline values: CDR1 SGHVS, CDR2 FQNEAQ. This CDR3 contains 17 residues. As DNA, the CDR3 is TGTGCCAGCAGCCCGGAGGGGGTGAACTGGAACCAAGAGACCCAGTACTTC. Its translation: CASSPEGVNWNQETQYF.

As DNA, the CDR3 is TGTGCCAGCAGCCCTTCGGGTTCACCCCTCCACTTT. Its protein is CASSPSGSPLHF. The chain has TRBV12-3 or TRBV12-4 and TRBJ1-6, with D hard to call. Trimming pared 6 bases from V and 9 bases from J, leaving 9 bases between. The CDR3 has 12 residues.

Ten or more counts support this clonotype. The V call is TRBV9, the J call TRBJ2-1; no clear D gene. V dropped 4 bases and J dropped 10 bases, with 15 bases sitting between them. The length of the CDR3 is 13 residues. Looked up from germline, CDR1 is SGDLS and CDR2 is YYNGEE. The DNA for the CDR3 is TGTGCCAGCAGCCAAGGCGATCTGAGGGAGCAGTTCTTC. Residues: CASSQGDLREQFF.

This clonotype appeared many times. V usage is TRBV7-2 and J usage is TRBJ2-7; D tentatively reads TRBD1 or TRBD2 (5 bases each). The CDR3 contains 14 residues. CDR1 is SGHTA and CDR2 is FQGNSA in the germline V gene. Trimming pared 5 bases from V and 3 bases from J, leaving 14 bases between. For the CDR3, the DNA is TGTGCCAGCAGCCTCCGGGACGGAGGCTACGAGCAGTACTTC. Translated, it gives CASSLRDGGYEQYF. Supplemented by reference TRBV7-2 and TRBJ2-7, the full variable domain reads GAGVSQSPSNKVTEKGKDVELRCDPISGHTALYWYRQSLGQGLEFLIYFQGNSAPDKSGLPSDRFSAERTGGSVSTLTIQRTQQEDSAVYLCASSLRDGGYEQYFGPGTRLTVT.

There are many counts of this clonotype. V and J are TRBV10-3 and TRBJ2-5; D is uncertain. This CDR3 is built from 12 residues. Germline-derived CDR1 and CDR2 are ENHRY and SYGVKD. Deletions cut 5 bases from V and 4 bases from J, with 8 bases between. The chain's CDR3 is CAISRTVETQYF. The DNA for the CDR3 is TGTGCCATCAGTAGAACCGTAGAGACCCAGTACTTC.

A few counts support this clonotype. The chain carries TRBV30 and TRBJ1-2; D remains unclear. The V end lost 4 bases, the J end lost 8 bases, and 11 bases lay between the germline ends. The CDR3 sequence is 11 residues long. Germline CDR1 and CDR2: GTSNPN and SVGIG (reference sequence). CDR3 nucleotide sequence: TGTGCCTGGACCGTCGGGGAGGGCTACACCTTC. It is translated as CAWTVGEGYTF.

This clonotype was picked up many times. The V and J genes are TRBV12-3 or TRBV12-4 and TRBJ2-1; D gene uncertain. Trimming left V 6 bases short and J 4 bases short, with 4 bases between. CDR3 length equals 11 residues. The CDR3 DNA is TGTGCCAGCAGCCAATACAATGAGCAGTTCTTC. The encoded protein is CASSQYNEQFF.

This clonotype was seen more than once but under ten times. The rearrangement uses TRBV18 and TRBJ1-4; maybe TRBD1 (5 bases). CDR1 and CDR2 from the germline V gene are KGHSH and LQKENI. V dropped 6 bases and J dropped 11 bases, with 28 bases sitting between them. CDR3 length: 17 amino acids. The CDR3 DNA reads TGTGCCAGCTCCCAAGGGACGGGTTCCAGCCTCGCGGTCAAACTGTTTTTT. Residues: CASSQGTGSSLAVKLFF.

A note on this clonotype: This could be a read error, since a much larger clone is one nucleotide away. V and J are TRBV4-2 and TRBJ2-5, with D perhaps TRBD1 or TRBD2 (5 bases each). This CDR3 comprises 18 residues. V gave up 0 bases and J gave up 9 bases, with 26 bases separating them. Germline CDR1 reads LGHNA; CDR2 reads YNFKEQ. This chain's CDR3 is CASSQDLARRGVEEAQYF. DNA of the CDR3: TGTGCCAGCAGCCAAGATCTGGCCAGGAGAGGGGTAGAGGAGGCCCAGTACTTC.

This clonotype was counted ten times or more. CDR3 in DNA: TGTGCCAGCAGTTCGAACAATCAGCCCCAGCATTTT. This codes for CASSSNNQPQHF. The chain employs TRBV12-3 or TRBV12-4 and TRBJ1-5, with no clear D. The CDR3 has 12 residues. V was cut by 4 bases and J by 3 bases, with 4 bases left in between.

In its sample, this clonotype was seen a few times. V and J are TRBV6-5 and TRBJ2-3; 8 nucleotides match TRBD1. The length of the CDR3 is 15 residues. CDR1 is MNHEY, CDR2 SVGAGI, per germline. V lost 5 bases to trimming and J lost 1 base; unmatched junction nucleotides: 5. CDR3 bases: TGTGCCAGCAGTAACACGGGACAGGGCACAGATACGCAGTATTTT. Translated: CASSNTGQGTDTQYF.

In its sample, this clonotype was seen many times. The rearrangement joins TRBV20-1 to TRBJ2-1, with D perhaps being TRBD1 or TRBD2 (6 bases each). CDR3 length: 13 residues. Trimming took 6 bases from V and 11 from J, leaving 20 bases between them. The germline V gene has CDR1 DFQATT and CDR2 SNEGSKA (reference sequence). The CDR3: CSANKPQGGKQFF. The CDR3 DNA reads as TGCAGTGCCAATAAGCCTCAAGGGGGGAAGCAGTTCTTC.

This clonotype was seen at least ten times. This chain connects TRBV6-5 to TRBJ2-1; possible D gene TRBD2, 6 bases. The CDR3 extends over 17 amino acids. Germline-derived CDR1 and CDR2 are MNHEY and SVGAGI. Trimming left V 4 bases short and J 4 bases short, with 20 bases between. CDR3 sequence reads: CASSWSVDGSRYNEQFF. In nucleotides, the CDR3 is TGTGCCAGCAGTTGGTCGGTTGACGGGAGTAGGTACAATGAGCAGTTCTTC.

The rearrangement joins TRBV12-3 or TRBV12-4 to TRBJ2-2, with TRBD1 matching 11 bases. CDR3 length equals 18 residues. Trimming cost V 6 bases and J 0 bases; bases outside gene matches: 9. The DNA for the CDR3 is TGTGCCAGCAGACAGACTGGACAGGGGGCGACGAACACCGGGGAGCTGTTTTTT. Translating it yields CASRQTGQGATNTGELFF.

This clonotype appeared many times. The rearrangement links TRBV27 to TRBJ2-1; 14 bases are a match to TRBD2. Germline V gene lookup returns CDR1 MNHEY and CDR2 SMNVEV (reference sequence). This CDR3 is built from 15 residues. V shed 3 bases and J 6 bases; nucleotides not matched to a gene: 1. This CDR3 is CASSFGTSGSNEQFF. DNA of the CDR3: TGTGCCAGCAGTTTCGGGACTAGCGGGAGCAATGAGCAGTTCTTC.

In this sample, this clonotype turned up many times. The chain uses TRBV7-2 and TRBJ1-3; D ambiguous. This CDR3 has 14 amino acids. V gave up 5 bases and J gave up 3 bases, with 11 bases separating them. Germline CDR1 reads SGHTA; CDR2 reads FQGNSA. CDR3 sequence: CASSPEANGNTIYF. In nucleotides, the CDR3 is TGTGCCAGCAGCCCCGAGGCAAATGGAAACACCATATATTTT.

This clonotype occurred a few times. This chain uses TRBV5-6 with TRBJ2-1; 8 bases align to TRBD1. CDR1 and CDR2 from the germline V gene are SGHDT and YYEEEE. After removal of 6 bases from V and 8 bases from J, the junction contained 10 bases not matched to a gene. The CDR3 length is 14 residues. CDR3 nucleotides: TGTGCCAGCACCCCGGGACAGGTCCCGCATGAGCAGTTCTTC. Protein: CASTPGQVPHEQFF.

This clonotype has a count of ten or more. The rearrangement links TRBV19 to TRBJ2-1; a possible D gene is TRBD2 (6 bases). From germline, CDR1 is LNHDA and CDR2 SQIVND (reference sequence). This CDR3 is built from 17 residues. Trimming cost V 7 bases and J 2 bases, with 21 bases left between them. This CDR3 reads CASTSKAGTGAYNEQFF. CDR3 DNA: TGTGCCAGTACCTCCAAAGCCGGGACGGGGGCCTACAATGAGCAGTTCTTC.

This clonotype has a count of ten or more. At one end the junction does not follow the germline gene, possibly because of a read error. The CDR3 nucleotides read TGCAGTGTCCCGGACAGGGATGGGGTCAACGTCCTGACTTTC. Translating gives CSVPDRDGVNVLTF. The chain carries TRBV20-1 and TRBJ2-6; 8 bases map to TRBD1. Germline CDR1 DFQATT, CDR2 SNEGSKA (reference sequence). The CDR3 sequence is 14 residues long.

This clonotype appeared many times. This chain uses TRBV20-1 with TRBJ2-5, with D perhaps matching TRBD1 or TRBD2 (5 bases each). V was clipped by 3 bases and J by 5 bases, with 19 bases between them. Germline lookup yields CDR1 DFQATT and CDR2 SNEGSKA (reference sequence). CDR3 length: 15 amino acids. In DNA, the CDR3 is TGCAGTGCTAGCTACGAGAGCGGCGCAGGGGAGACCCAGTACTTC. As protein: CSASYESGAGETQYF.